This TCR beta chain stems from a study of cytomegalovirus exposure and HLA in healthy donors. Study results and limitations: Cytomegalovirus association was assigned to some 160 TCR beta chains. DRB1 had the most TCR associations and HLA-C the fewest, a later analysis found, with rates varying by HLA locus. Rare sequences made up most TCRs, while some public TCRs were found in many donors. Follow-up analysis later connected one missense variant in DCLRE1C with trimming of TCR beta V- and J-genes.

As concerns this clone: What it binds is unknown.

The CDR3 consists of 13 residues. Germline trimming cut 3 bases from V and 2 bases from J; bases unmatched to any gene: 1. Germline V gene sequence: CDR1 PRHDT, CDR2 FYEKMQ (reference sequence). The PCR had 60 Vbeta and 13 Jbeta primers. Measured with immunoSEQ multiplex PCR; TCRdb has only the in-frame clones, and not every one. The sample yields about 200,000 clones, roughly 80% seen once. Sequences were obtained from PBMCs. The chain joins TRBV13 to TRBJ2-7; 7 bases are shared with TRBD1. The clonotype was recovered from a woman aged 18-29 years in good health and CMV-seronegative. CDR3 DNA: TGTGCCAGCAGCTTCGGGACAGCCTACGAGCAGTACTTC. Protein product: CASSFGTAYEQYF.